These T cell receptor beta chains were read from a single sample in a study of blood T cell repertoires in COVID-19. Sequencing used immunoSEQ multiplex PCR; TCRdb keeps in-frame clones, though not all of them. The sample shows 250,000 or so clones, approximately 88% of them seen only once. The specimen was peripheral blood. Receptors originate from a woman aged 25 to 45 with COVID-19, enrolled during active disease. Both conserved end residues are part of each CDR3. D genes are given only for firm matches. Where a row states a size, it is once, few, many or the class of an expanded clone; other rows omit it.

TRBV27,.,TRBJ1-1,.,CASSLSRGGTEAFF,TGTGCCAGCAGTTTATCAAGAGGTGGCACTGAAGCTTTCTTT
TRBV5-6,.,TRBJ2-2,.,CATAYGGETGELFF,TGTGCCACCGCCTACGGAGGGGAGACCGGGGAGCTGTTTTTT
TRBV7-9,.,TRBJ2-5,TRBD1,CASSLPGTGGGETQYF,TGTGCCAGCAGCTTACCAGGGACAGGGGGCGGAGAGACCCAGTACTTC
TRBV6-4,few,TRBJ2-7,.,CASIVYEQYF,TGTGCCAGCATCGTCTACGAGCAGTACTTC
TRBV7-2,.,TRBJ1-1,TRBD1,CASSSHRGNTEAFF,TGTGCCAGCAGCTCGCACAGGGGGAACACTGAAGCTTTCTTT
TRBV7-9,.,TRBJ2-3,TRBD2,CASSPRPSSSGRGRDTQYF,TGTGCCAGCAGCCCACGGCCCTCCTCTAGCGGGAGGGGGAGAGATACGCAGTATTTT
TRBV6-9,.,TRBJ2-5,TRBD2,CASSSEVRGGWGETQYF,TGTGCCAGCAGCTCGGAGGTCCGGGGGGGCTGGGGAGAGACCCAGTACTTC
TRBV4-3,few,TRBJ2-5,TRBD2,CASSQGLTSGGAETQYF,TGCGCCAGCAGCCAAGGGTTAACTAGCGGGGGGGCGGAGACCCAGTACTTC
TRBV10-3,.,TRBJ2-2,.,CAISFSQTGELFF,TGTGCCATCAGTTTTTCCCAGACCGGGGAGCTGTTTTTT
TRBV19,.,TRBJ1-1,.,CASSMAGALEAFF,TGTGCCAGTAGTATGGCAGGGGCACTTGAAGCTTTCTTT
TRBV4-1,few,TRBJ2-1,.,CASCQPWAHEQFF,TGCGCCAGCTGCCAGCCGTGGGCGCATGAGCAGTTCTTC
TRBV27,.,TRBJ1-6,.,CASRSDRYTSPLHF,TGTGCCAGCAGATCGGACAGATATACTTCACCCCTCCACTTT
TRBV4-1,.,TRBJ2-3,TRBD1,CASSPGTVWTDTQYF,TGCGCCAGCAGCCCCGGGACAGTTTGGACAGATACGCAGTATTTT
TRBV24-1,.,TRBJ2-4,.,CATSDSQTAFPKYF,TGTGCCACCAGTGATTCCCAGACTGCTTTCCCTAAGTACTTC
TRBV4-2,few,TRBJ1-1,TRBD1,CASSQELTGTGRLNTEAFF,TGTGCCAGCAGCCAAGAATTAACCGGGACAGGGAGACTGAACACTGAAGCTTTCTTT
TRBV7-9,.,TRBJ2-2,TRBD1,CASSLGQAPGELFF,TGTGCCAGCAGCCTCGGACAGGCCCCCGGGGAGCTGTTTTTT
TRBV6-5,.,TRBJ2-2,.,CASSYSGGVRTGELFF,TGTGCCAGCAGTTACTCGGGGGGAGTCCGCACCGGGGAGCTGTTTTTT
TRBV24-1,.,TRBJ2-3,TRBD1,CATGTGGMDTQYF,TGTGCCACCGGGACAGGGGGCATGGATACGCAGTATTTT
TRBV7-9,few,TRBJ2-1,.,CASSLAGRTSTYNEQFF,TGTGCCAGCAGCTTAGCCGGACGAACTAGTACCTACAATGAGCAGTTCTTC
TRBV6-2/TRBV6-3,.,TRBJ2-1,.,CASSYSKAGERKQFF,TGTGCCAGCAGTTACTCGAAGGCAGGGGAGAGAAAGCAGTTCTTC
TRBV7-2,once,TRBJ2-5,TRBD2,CASSLSTSGGADETQYF,TGTGCCAGCAGTCTAAGTACTAGCGGGGGGGCCGATGAGACCCAGTACTTC
TRBV18,.,TRBJ2-2,TRBD2,CASSPATSRNTGELFF,TGTGCCAGCTCACCCGCGACTAGCCGGAACACCGGGGAGCTGTTTTTT
TRBV5-1,.,TRBJ2-2,TRBD2,CASSSGLAGYTGELFF,TGCGCCAGCAGCTCCGGACTAGCGGGGTACACCGGGGAGCTGTTTTTT
TRBV30,.,TRBJ2-1,TRBD2,CAWRLAGQYNEQFF,TGTGCCTGGAGACTAGCGGGGCAATACAATGAGCAGTTCTTC
TRBV7-9,.,TRBJ1-4,.,CASSSFLATNEKLFF,TGTGCCAGCAGCTCGTTCCTTGCAACTAATGAAAAACTGTTTTTT
TRBV4-3,.,TRBJ2-1,.,CASSQEISALYNEQFF,TGCGCCAGCAGCCAAGAAATCAGCGCCCTTTACAATGAGCAGTTCTTC
TRBV5-5,.,TRBJ2-3,.,CASSLEGEGGTDTQYF,TGTGCCAGCAGCTTGGAGGGGGAGGGGGGCACAGATACGCAGTATTTT
TRBV27,once,TRBJ1-1,TRBD1,CASSPVGQENTEAFF,TGTGCCAGCAGCCCCGTAGGACAGGAGAACACTGAAGCTTTCTTT
TRBV30,.,TRBJ2-3,.,CAWSTSGLSTDTQYF,TGTGCCTGGAGTACCAGCGGGTTAAGCACAGATACGCAGTATTTT
TRBV5-1,.,TRBJ1-1,.,CASSLGMNTEAFF,TGCGCCAGCAGCCTCGGGATGAACACTGAAGCTTTCTTT
TRBV3-1/TRBV3-2,.,TRBJ1-4,TRBD1,CASSQGQGEKLFF,TGTGCCAGCAGCCAAGGACAGGGTGAAAAACTGTTTTTT
TRBV7-8,.,TRBJ1-3,.,CASKPSGGNTIYF,TGTGCCAGCAAACCCTCGGGGGGAAACACCATATATTTT
TRBV7-9,.,TRBJ2-3,TRBD2,CASSLGLAGGRWRDTQYF,TGTGCCAGCAGCCTGGGACTAGCGGGAGGGCGTTGGCGAGATACGCAGTATTTT
TRBV6-5,.,TRBJ1-4,.,CASRVTGTEKLFF,TGTGCCAGCAGGGTGACAGGTACGGAAAAACTGTTTTTT
TRBV7-6,.,TRBJ1-1,.,CASSLQLGTEAFF,TGTGCCAGCAGCCTACAGCTCGGCACTGAAGCTTTCTTT
TRBV29-1,.,TRBJ2-5,TRBD1,CSAQGEETQYF,TGCAGCGCCCAGGGGGAAGAGACCCAGTACTTC
TRBV3-1/TRBV3-2,.,TRBJ1-2,.,CASSQRYGYTF,TGTGCCAGCAGCCAACGCTATGGCTACACCTTC
TRBV5-1,.,TRBJ1-5,.,CASSLGGGTDSNQPQHF,TGCGCCAGCAGCTTGGGCGGGGGGACGGATAGCAATCAGCCCCAGCATTTT